This is a list of T cell receptor beta chains from one sample in a study of cytomegalovirus exposure and HLA in healthy donors. Sequenced by immunoSEQ multiplex PCR; TCRdb stores in-frame clones only, minus some. The data hold 99,000 or so clones, with more than 75% observed a single time. Source material: PBMCs. These receptors originate from a woman in her thirties or forties in good health and CMV-seronegative. The CDR3 runs from the conserved cysteine through the conserved F or W. Fields, in order: J gene, V gene, clone size, D gene, CDR3 DNA, CDR3 protein. D genes are given only for firm matches. Part of the rows lack a size; the others show once, few, many or a class for expanded clones.

j_gene: TRBJ2-1; v_gene: TRBV15; abundance: -; d_gene: -; CDR3nt: TGTGCCACCAGCAGAGATCGGGGGTTGGGCTCCTACAATGAGCAGTTCTTC; CDR3aa: CATSRDRGLGSYNEQFF
j_gene: TRBJ2-1; v_gene: TRBV7-2; abundance: -; d_gene: -; CDR3nt: TGTGCCAGCAGCTTAAGCCCTTATTACAATGAGCAGTTCTTC; CDR3aa: CASSLSPYYNEQFF
j_gene: TRBJ1-2; v_gene: TRBV19; abundance: -; d_gene: TRBD1; CDR3nt: TGTGCCAGTAGTATACCAACCGGGACAGCCTATGGCTACACCTTC; CDR3aa: CASSIPTGTAYGYTF
j_gene: TRBJ2-3; v_gene: TRBV19; abundance: once; d_gene: TRBD1; CDR3nt: TGTGCCAGTAGTAGTGGGACAGTCCCCACAGATACGCAGTATTTT; CDR3aa: CASSSGTVPTDTQYF
j_gene: TRBJ1-5; v_gene: TRBV6-1; abundance: -; d_gene: -; CDR3nt: TGTGCCAGCAGTGAAGGGGGCGCGGTGGCCCAGCATTTT; CDR3aa: CASSEGGAVAQHF
j_gene: TRBJ2-1; v_gene: TRBV6-5; abundance: -; d_gene: TRBD1; CDR3nt: TGTGCCAGCAGGGAGGACAGGGGGCGGACGACCGAGCAGTTCTTC; CDR3aa: CASREDRGRTTEQFF
j_gene: TRBJ2-1; v_gene: TRBV19; abundance: -; d_gene: -; CDR3nt: TGTGCCAGTAGTATTGGGGGGTACAATGAGCAGTTCTTC; CDR3aa: CASSIGGYNEQFF
j_gene: TRBJ2-5; v_gene: TRBV7-2; abundance: -; d_gene: -; CDR3nt: TGTGCCTCCAGCTTACTGGAGACCCAGTACTTC; CDR3aa: CASSLLETQYF
j_gene: TRBJ2-1; v_gene: TRBV9; abundance: -; d_gene: TRBD2; CDR3nt: TGTGCCAGCAGCCCGATGAGACTAGCGGGAGCCAATGAGCAGTTCTTC; CDR3aa: CASSPMRLAGANEQFF
j_gene: TRBJ2-3; v_gene: TRBV2; abundance: -; d_gene: TRBD1; CDR3nt: TGTGCCAGCAGTGAAGCAACCGGGACAGGGCATACAGATACGCAGTATTTT; CDR3aa: CASSEATGTGHTDTQYF
j_gene: TRBJ2-1; v_gene: TRBV2; abundance: -; d_gene: TRBD2; CDR3nt: TGTGCCAGCAGAAGAGCGGGGCTGGGTAGTGAGCAGTTCTTC; CDR3aa: CASRRAGLGSEQFF
j_gene: TRBJ2-1; v_gene: TRBV28; abundance: -; d_gene: -; CDR3nt: TGTGCCAGCAGCAAATCCGGGACATCGAACAATGAGCAGTTCTTC; CDR3aa: CASSKSGTSNNEQFF
j_gene: TRBJ1-1; v_gene: TRBV2; abundance: once; d_gene: TRBD1; CDR3nt: TGTGCCAGCTGCGACAGGGGAGGAACTGAAGCTTTCTTT; CDR3aa: CASCDRGGTEAFF
j_gene: TRBJ2-7; v_gene: TRBV28; abundance: -; d_gene: -; CDR3nt: TGTGCCAGCGAGGGTTCTCCCTCCTACGAGCAGTACTTC; CDR3aa: CASEGSPSYEQYF
j_gene: TRBJ2-3; v_gene: TRBV10-3; abundance: -; d_gene: -; CDR3nt: TGTGCCATCAGTGAGTCGTGGTCGGAGAGGGACACAGATACGCAGTATTTT; CDR3aa: CAISESWSERDTDTQYF
j_gene: TRBJ1-1; v_gene: TRBV10-3; abundance: few; d_gene: TRBD1; CDR3nt: TGTGCCATCAGTGAGGAACGGACAGGGGGCGGATGGAACACTGAAGCTTTCTTT; CDR3aa: CAISEERTGGGWNTEAFF
j_gene: TRBJ1-5; v_gene: TRBV5-4; abundance: -; d_gene: -; CDR3nt: TGTGCCAGCAGCTGGGCTGGGGAGAGCCAGCCCCAGCATTTT; CDR3aa: CASSWAGESQPQHF
j_gene: TRBJ2-7; v_gene: TRBV6-5; abundance: -; d_gene: TRBD2; CDR3nt: TGTGCCAGCAGTTGGACTAGCGGTTACTCCTACGAGCAGTACTTC; CDR3aa: CASSWTSGYSYEQYF
j_gene: TRBJ1-3; v_gene: TRBV10-2; abundance: once; d_gene: -; CDR3nt: TGCGCCAGCATCGAGTTCTCTGGAAACACCATATATTTT; CDR3aa: CASIEFSGNTIYF
j_gene: TRBJ2-2; v_gene: TRBV4-1; abundance: -; d_gene: TRBD1; CDR3nt: TGCGCCAGCAGGTCCGACAGGGTTGCCGGGGAGCTGTTTTTT; CDR3aa: CASRSDRVAGELFF
j_gene: TRBJ2-1; v_gene: TRBV6-5; abundance: -; d_gene: -; CDR3nt: TGTGCCAGCAGTTACGCTGGGACACTAAACAATGAGCAGTTCTTC; CDR3aa: CASSYAGTLNNEQFF
j_gene: TRBJ2-7; v_gene: TRBV27; abundance: few; d_gene: -; CDR3nt: TGTGCCAGCAGCCGGCCGGGTCTCTCCTACGAGCAGTACTTC; CDR3aa: CASSRPGLSYEQYF
j_gene: TRBJ1-1; v_gene: TRBV19; abundance: -; d_gene: -; CDR3nt: TGTGCCAGTAACCTAAACACTGAAGCTTTCTTT; CDR3aa: CASNLNTEAFF
j_gene: TRBJ2-7; v_gene: TRBV13; abundance: -; d_gene: -; CDR3nt: TGTGCCAGCAGCTTAGGACAGGACTACGAGCAGTACTTC; CDR3aa: CASSLGQDYEQYF
j_gene: TRBJ1-6; v_gene: TRBV4-1; abundance: -; d_gene: -; CDR3nt: TGCGCCAGCAGCCAAGTCGCGGCCACTAGACCCCTCCACTTT; CDR3aa: CASSQVAATRPLHF
j_gene: TRBJ2-7; v_gene: TRBV7-2; abundance: -; d_gene: TRBD2; CDR3nt: TGTGCCAGCAGCCCCAGCGGGAGGGCCCACTACGAGCAGTACTTC; CDR3aa: CASSPSGRAHYEQYF
j_gene: TRBJ2-5; v_gene: TRBV9; abundance: -; d_gene: TRBD1; CDR3nt: TGTGCCAGCAGCGCCTGGACAGGAGAAGAGACCCAGTACTTC; CDR3aa: CASSAWTGEETQYF
j_gene: TRBJ1-6; v_gene: TRBV5-1; abundance: -; d_gene: TRBD1; CDR3nt: TGCGCCAGCAGCGTCTCCGGGACAGCGAATTCACCCCTCCACTTT; CDR3aa: CASSVSGTANSPLHF
j_gene: TRBJ2-1; v_gene: TRBV20-1; abundance: -; d_gene: -; CDR3nt: TGCAGTGCTTCTGATGAGCAGTTCTTC; CDR3aa: CSASDEQFF
j_gene: TRBJ1-4; v_gene: TRBV4-1; abundance: -; d_gene: -; CDR3nt: TGCGCCAGCAGCCAATCGCGGAAACTGTTTTTT; CDR3aa: CASSQSRKLFF
j_gene: TRBJ1-4; v_gene: TRBV15; abundance: few; d_gene: TRBD1; CDR3nt: TGTGCCACCAGCAATCTTCAGGGGGCCTTTAATGAAAAACTGTTTTTT; CDR3aa: CATSNLQGAFNEKLFF
j_gene: TRBJ2-7; v_gene: TRBV6-4; abundance: -; d_gene: TRBD1; CDR3nt: TGTGCCACCTGCAGGGACAGGCGCTTCCGGCAGTACTTC; CDR3aa: CATCRDRRFRQYF
j_gene: TRBJ2-1; v_gene: TRBV4-1; abundance: -; d_gene: -; CDR3nt: TGCGCCAGCAGCCAAACAGGGTTGGATGAGCAGTTCTTC; CDR3aa: CASSQTGLDEQFF
j_gene: TRBJ2-1; v_gene: TRBV4-1; abundance: -; d_gene: TRBD2; CDR3nt: TGCGCCAGCAGCTCCCCAGGGACTAGCGTATTCAATGAGCAGTTCTTC; CDR3aa: CASSSPGTSVFNEQFF
j_gene: TRBJ2-1; v_gene: TRBV7-2; abundance: -; d_gene: TRBD1; CDR3nt: TGTGCCAGCAGCTATACTCCGACAGGGACGGGAAGATTCTTC; CDR3aa: CASSYTPTGTGRFF
j_gene: TRBJ1-1; v_gene: TRBV7-9; abundance: -; d_gene: -; CDR3nt: TGTGCCAGCAGCTTTGCAGGGAAGACTGAAGCTTTCTTT; CDR3aa: CASSFAGKTEAFF
j_gene: TRBJ2-1; v_gene: TRBV5-1; abundance: -; d_gene: TRBD2; CDR3nt: TGCGCCAGCAGCTCCGGACTAGAGTACAATGAGCAGTTCTTC; CDR3aa: CASSSGLEYNEQFF
j_gene: TRBJ1-5; v_gene: TRBV7-2; abundance: few; d_gene: -; CDR3nt: TGTGCCAGCAGCTTTAGCGGGGGGGGGTATCAGCCCCAGCATTTT; CDR3aa: CASSFSGGGYQPQHF
j_gene: TRBJ2-2; v_gene: TRBV7-7; abundance: -; d_gene: TRBD1; CDR3nt: TGTGCTAGCAGCTCGGGACAGGGGAGGACCGGGGAGCTGTTTTTT; CDR3aa: CASSSGQGRTGELFF
j_gene: TRBJ1-1; v_gene: TRBV9; abundance: -; d_gene: -; CDR3nt: TGTGCCAGCAGCCCCCGAATGCAGGTAAACACTGAAGCTTTCTTT; CDR3aa: CASSPRMQVNTEAFF